Sequencing of this T cell receptor beta chain was carried out in a study of early T cells in non-severe SARS-CoV-2 infection. Study in general: Sequencing was performed on bulk RNA from unsorted whole blood, leaving chains unpaired. Study-wide results and limits: Missing private and CD4 specificities, VDJdb matching favored anti-spike CD8 responses.

This clonotype occurred many times. Its antigen is still unknown. Its ends do not fully match the called genes, so a read error is possible. CDR1 and CDR2 from the germline V gene are SGHTA and FQGNSA. The CDR3 has 15 amino acids. Unique molecular identifiers tagged individual cDNA molecules. TCRdb re-derived calls from the 5' RACE reads in MiXCR, one entry per CDR3 protein. The sample holds fewer than 100,000 distinct CDR3 sequences, about 10% seen once. V is TRBV7-2 and J is TRBJ1-1, with D unclear. Sequenced input: whole blood. The origin of this receptor is an adult who was a healthcare worker with PCR-confirmed SARS-CoV-2 infection or an uninfected control (not recorded which). The CDR3 DNA is TGTGCCAGCAGTTTAGACCCAGCAATGAACACTGAAGCTTTCTTT. This gives the protein CASSLDPAMNTEAFF.